This entry is about one T cell receptor (beta chain). Orbital computed tomography, thyroid ultrasound, TRAb, serum thyroxine and clinical symptoms formed the basis of diagnosis. PBMCs were isolated from a 10 ml sample of fresh peripheral blood. The CDR3 is made up of 16 amino acids. The V and J ends lost 1 base and 4 bases respectively, with 14 bases between them. This specimen belongs to a study of Graves' ophthalmopathy and Graves' hyperthyroidism. In the study overall: Ahead of any treatment, peripheral blood was obtained at the initial diagnosis.

Amplification of TCR beta CDR3 regions used RNA transcripts. An opening RT-PCR round employed HTBI primers and preceded a second-round multiplex PCR. Using its own MiXCR run on the multiplex PCR reads, TCRdb lists one record per CDR3 protein. Of hundreds of thousands of distinct CDR3 sequences detected, over 40% appear once; the ten largest clones hold roughly 3%. The gene calls are TRBV12-3 or TRBV12-4 and TRBJ1-5, with D unresolved. Material for sequencing was peripheral blood. This TCR was sampled from an adult man with Graves' ophthalmopathy. This chain's CDR3 is CASSLGRSAGNQPQHF. DNA of the CDR3: TGTGCCAGCAGTTTAGGGCGTTCAGCGGGGAATCAGCCCCAGCATTTT.